These 20 T cell receptor beta chains were all obtained from the same sample, sequenced in a study of persistence of HIV-infected CD4 T cells. Lysates of CMV-infected fibroblasts at around 9.9 ug/mL stimulated these cells. CD40L-negative CD69-negative CD45RO-high memory CD4+ T cells were sorted as populations depleted of antigen-responding cells. Sequencing used immunoSEQ version 4 in survey mode. TCRdb keeps only in-frame clones here, not all; method: immunoSEQ multiplex PCR. The sample shows some 48,000 clones, about 81% of them seen only once. No cognate antigen is known for these TCRs. Material: CD4+ T cells sorted from PBMCs after approximately 19-hour stimulation, obtained from a patient who received antiretroviral therapy. Every receptor here comes from an adult man with HIV who was CMV-seropositive.

This clone has only one observation. The rearrangement joins TRBV6-5 to TRBJ2-7; 7 bases align to TRBD1. The CDR3 has 12 amino acids. CDR1 is MNHEY, CDR2 SVGAGI, per germline. V trimming: 4 bases; J trimming: 3 bases; junction bases outside the gene matches: 0. CDR3 region: CASSWTGYEQYF. The CDR3 nucleotides are TGTGCCAGCAGTTGGACAGGCTACGAGCAGTACTTC.

The chain uses TRBV7-9 and TRBJ1-1, with D perhaps matching TRBD1 (6 bases). V was clipped by 4 bases and J by 5 bases, with 14 bases between them. This CDR3 comprises 14 residues. Germline V gene lookup returns CDR1 SEHNR and CDR2 FQNEAQ (reference sequence). This CDR3 is CASSSRVGATEAFF. In DNA, the CDR3 is TGTGCCAGCAGCTCCCGTGTGGGGGCGACTGAAGCTTTCTTT. Supplemented by reference TRBV7-9 and TRBJ1-1, the full variable domain reads DTGVSQNPRHKITKRGQNVTFRCDPISEHNRLYWYRQTLGQGPEFLTYFQNEAQLEKSRLLSDRFSAERPKGSFSTLEIQRTEQGDSAMYLCASSSRVGATEAFFGQGTRLTVV.

The chain couples TRBV12-5 to TRBJ1-1; no clear D. Between the trimmed V and J ends, which lost 3 bases and 0 bases, there was a span of 14 bases. The CDR3 sequence is 16 residues long. Per the germline V gene, CDR1 is LGHNT and CDR2 is FRNRAP. CDR3 coding DNA: TGTGCTAGTGGTTTACCCCGCTGCAGAGTGAACACTGAAGCTTTCTTT. Translation: CASGLPRCRVNTEAFF.

The chain employs TRBV3-1 (or the pseudogene TRBV3-2) and TRBJ2-5; D tentatively reads TRBD1 or TRBD2 (5 bases each). V lost 4 bases to trimming and J lost 2 bases, with 20 bases between them. This CDR3 has 17 amino acids. Germline V gives CDR1 LGHDT, CDR2 YNNKEL (reference sequence). The CDR3 coding sequence is TGTGCCAGCAGCCCCGGACCGGGACGGTCCCTGCAAGAGACCCAGTACTTC. It yields the protein CASSPGPGRSLQETQYF.

This clone was recorded once. The V and J genes are TRBV10-3 and TRBJ1-1; 10 bases are a match to TRBD1. Germline assignment: CDR1 ENHRY and CDR2 SYGVKD. J lost 7 bases, V lost 7 bases, and 9 bases had no gene match. This CDR3 has 14 amino acids. The chain's CDR3 is CAITRGQGKDEAFF. Written as DNA, the CDR3 is TGTGCCATCACCCGGGGACAGGGGAAGGATGAAGCTTTCTTT.

J is TRBJ2-1 and V is TRBV14; 8 bases align to TRBD2. V lost 5 bases to trimming and J lost 4 bases; unmatched junction nucleotides: 13. CDR3 length equals 17 residues. CDR1 is SGHDN and CDR2 is FVKESK in the germline V gene. CDR3 DNA: TGTGCCAGCAGCAAGGAGCCAATAGCGGGACGTTACAATGAGCAGTTCTTC. Protein sequence: CASSKEPIAGRYNEQFF.

J is TRBJ1-4 and V is TRBV30; TRBD1 is a possible D gene (6 bases). There are 15 residues in the CDR3. CDR1 and CDR2 from the germline V gene are GTSNPN and SVGIG (reference sequence). Trimming removed 1 base at V and 6 bases at J, with 15 bases between. The CDR3 is CAWSEGGPIDEKLFF. The CDR3 nucleotides read TGTGCCTGGAGTGAGGGGGGACCGATAGATGAAAAACTGTTTTTT.

The CDR3 reads CASSHTGDSGNQPQHF. CDR3 bases: TGTGCCAGCAGTCACACAGGGGATTCGGGCAATCAGCCCCAGCATTTT. The genes are TRBV4-2 and TRBJ1-5; 7 positions match TRBD1. Germline V gives CDR1 LGHNA, CDR2 YNFKEQ. The CDR3 has 16 residues. V gave up 6 bases and J gave up 2 bases; unmatched junction bases: 10.

This clone has at least ten counts. The J gene is TRBJ2-7, the V gene TRBV30, with unresolved D. V lost 1 base, J lost 6 bases, and 13 bases lay in between. The CDR3 runs 13 residues. Germline V gives CDR1 GTSNPN, CDR2 SVGIG (reference sequence). CDR3 nucleotides: TGTGCCTGGAGTGATCCTGGGTTAAGCGAGCAGTACTTC. It translates to CAWSDPGLSEQYF.

Only one count was recorded for this clone. The rearrangement uses TRBV19 and TRBJ1-5; D is unclear. Deletions cut 5 bases from V and 5 bases from J, with 16 bases between. CDR1 LNHDA and CDR2 SQIVND come from the germline V gene (reference sequence). The CDR3 length is 15 residues. The CDR3 DNA follows: TGTGCCAGTAGTGAAAAATGGACGGATTATCAGCCCCAGCATTTT. Translated: CASSEKWTDYQPQHF.

This chain connects TRBV4-2 to TRBJ1-3; D remains unclear. CDR1 is LGHNA and CDR2 is YNFKEQ in the germline V gene. This CDR3 contains 15 residues. V was pared by 4 bases and J by 2 bases, with 12 bases between. CDR3 nucleotides: TGTGCCAGCAGCCCGGTGTCCGGGGCTGGAAACACCATATATTTT. This encodes CASSPVSGAGNTIYF.

CDR3 coding DNA: TGTGCCAGCAGCCTCATGCAGGGGGCTAACACCGGGGAGCTGTTTTTT. Amino acid sequence: CASSLMQGANTGELFF. V usage is TRBV9 and J usage is TRBJ2-2, with TRBD1 matching 8 bases. Germline V CDR1 and CDR2: SGDLS, YYNGEE. The CDR3 has 16 amino acids. V gave up 4 bases and J gave up 2 bases; unmatched junction bases: 7.

This chain uses TRBV5-8 with TRBJ1-1; TRBD1 is a possible D gene (6 bases). CDR1 and CDR2 from the germline V gene are SGHTS and YDEGEE. Trimming removed 2 bases from V and 1 base from J, with 6 bases in between. The CDR3 spans 13 residues. The CDR3 sequence: CASSLGGNTEAFF. The CDR3 DNA follows: TGTGCCAGCAGCTTAGGGGGGAACACTGAAGCTTTCTTT. Full variable domain (outside the CDR3, taken from reference TRBV5-8 and TRBJ1-1): EAGVTQSPTHLIKTRGQQATLRCSPISGHTSVYWYQQALGLGLQFLLWYDEGEERNRGNFPPRFSGRQFPNYSSELNVNALELEDSALYLCASSLGGNTEAFFGQGTRLTVV.

The J gene is TRBJ1-6, the V gene TRBV5-4, with D possibly being TRBD1 (6 bases). The CDR3 extends over 15 amino acids. Looked up from germline, CDR1 is SGHNT and CDR2 is YYREEE (reference sequence). The V gene lost 0 bases and the J gene lost 9 bases, with 13 bases spanning the gap. CDR3 sequence: CASSLGRGGISPLHF. Written as DNA, the CDR3 is TGTGCCAGCAGCTTGGGCAGGGGTGGAATTTCACCCCTCCACTTT.

This chain links TRBV30 with TRBJ1-6; D possibly corresponds to TRBD1 (6 bases). Looked up from germline, CDR1 is GTSNPN and CDR2 is SVGIG (reference sequence). Trimming took 6 bases from V and 7 from J, leaving 13 bases between them. The length of the CDR3 is 13 residues. The CDR3 DNA follows: TGTGCCTGTGGAAGGGGGGAAAATTCACCCCTCCACTTT. Its protein product is CACGRGENSPLHF.

The rearrangement uses TRBV28 and TRBJ1-5; no definite D call. Per the germline V gene, CDR1 is MDHEN and CDR2 is SYDVKM. Trimming removed 6 bases at V and 5 bases at J, with 17 bases between. The CDR3 is 15 amino acids. The CDR3 DNA sequence: TGTGCCAGCAGCGGATGGGTGGACCGCTATCAGCCCCAGCATTTT. Protein product: CASSGWVDRYQPQHF.

The chain carries TRBV5-1 and TRBJ2-5; no clear D. The CDR3 extends over 14 amino acids. Germline CDR1 reads SGHRS; CDR2 reads YFSETQ. With 0 bases removed from V and 1 base from J, the gap between germline ends came to 7 bases. In DNA form, the CDR3 reads TGCGCCAGCAGCTTGGGAGTGCCCCAAGAGACCCAGTACTTC. Amino acid sequence: CASSLGVPQETQYF.

This chain uses TRBV7-6 with TRBJ2-1; 9 nucleotides match TRBD2. CDR3 length: 16 residues. Germline CDR1 and CDR2: SGHVS and FNYEAQ. The V gene end was trimmed by 0 bases and the J gene end by 5 bases; junction bases not matched to a gene: 5. CDR3 coding DNA: TGTGCCAGCAGCTTAGCGCGGGTAGCGGGGGACAATGAGCAGTTCTTC. Translation: CASSLARVAGDNEQFF.

This sequence joins TRBV4-1 and TRBJ1-2, with D tentatively TRBD1 (5 bases). Trimming stripped 3 bases from V and 2 bases from J, with 7 bases between. The CDR3 sequence is 13 residues long. Germline V lookup: CDR1 MGHRA, CDR2 YSYEKL. The CDR3 sequence is CASSQAGNYGYTF. CDR3 sequence (DNA): TGCGCCAGCAGCCAGGCAGGGAACTATGGCTACACCTTC.

The rearrangement uses TRBV6-2 or TRBV6-3 and TRBJ2-6; 11 bases agree with TRBD1. The V gene end was trimmed by 2 bases and the J gene end by 0 bases; junction bases not matched to a gene: 12. CDR1 and CDR2 (germline): MNHEY, SVGEGT. The CDR3 loop spans 21 amino acids. The CDR3 region is CASSYPGQGALQSSGANVLTF. As DNA, the CDR3 is TGTGCCAGCAGTTACCCTGGACAGGGGGCCCTCCAAAGCTCTGGGGCCAACGTCCTGACTTTC.